This passage covers 20 T cell receptor beta chains from one sample sequenced in a study of radiotherapy plus CTLA-4 blockade in lung cancer. Repertoires were generated with immunoSEQ multiplex PCR, while TCRdb's copy carries only in-frame clones and drops some. Altogether some 64,000 clones are present, around 76% being singletons, with the ten largest covering more than 15%. This specimen consisted of peripheral blood, obtained from a patient treated with radiotherapy plus ipilimumab. These receptors were taken from a human donor with non-small cell lung cancer whose response to radiotherapy plus ipilimumab could not be evaluated. Some clones in this sample may be carry-over from other donors' samples.

This clone was seen only a few times. The genes are TRBV19 and TRBJ1-3; D call uncertain. Germline values: CDR1 LNHDA, CDR2 SQIVND (reference sequence). V was trimmed by 3 bases and J by 1 base, leaving 16 bases between them. The CDR3 is 17 residues long. CDR3 in amino acids: CASSIEEARWSGNTIYF. For the CDR3, the DNA is TGTGCCAGTAGTATCGAAGAGGCGAGATGGTCTGGAAACACCATATATTTT.

The sample holds a few counts of this clone. This chain joins TRBV7-3 and TRBJ1-6, with D possibly TRBD1 on 6 matching bases. From germline, CDR1 is SGHTA and CDR2 FQGTGA. The CDR3 has 16 residues. V lost 2 bases, J lost 2 bases, and 10 bases lay in between. Written as DNA, the CDR3 is TGTGCCAGCAGCTTAGGACGGACAGCCTATAATTCACCCCTCCACTTT. Translating gives CASSLGRTAYNSPLHF.

The chain is built from TRBV18 and TRBJ2-1; 14 positions agree with TRBD2. CDR1 is KGHSH and CDR2 is LQKENI in the germline V gene. The V segment lost 1 base and the J segment 8 bases; nucleotides outside the gene matches: 7. The CDR3 spans 17 residues. CDR3 protein: CASSPLPGTSGGYEQFF. As DNA, the CDR3 is TGTGCCAGCTCACCACTCCCCGGGACTAGCGGGGGTTATGAGCAGTTCTTC.

This clone was found a few times. The chain uses TRBV7-3 and TRBJ1-1; a weak D match, TRBD1 (5 bases). The germline V gene encodes CDR1 SGHTA and CDR2 FQGTGA. The CDR3 is made up of 15 amino acids. V was clipped by 0 bases and J by 2 bases, with 10 bases between them. The CDR3 DNA reads as TGTGCCAGCAGCTTAACGAACGGGGGTAACACTGAAGCTTTCTTT. Translation: CASSLTNGGNTEAFF. Full variable domain (missing parts from reference TRBV7-3 and TRBJ1-1): GAGVSQTPSNKVTEKGKYVELRCDPISGHTALYWYRQSLGQGPEFLIYFQGTGAADDSGLPNDRFFAVRPEGSVSTLKIQRTERGDSAVYLCASSLTNGGNTEAFFGQGTRLTVV.

This chain links TRBV9 with TRBJ2-1, with 8 bases that match TRBD2. The CDR3 extends over 16 amino acids. V was clipped by 4 bases and J by 1 base; unmatched bases: 7. In germline, CDR1 is SGDLS, CDR2 YYNGEE. CDR3 loop: CASSFGLAPSYNEQFF. The CDR3 DNA follows: TGTGCCAGCAGCTTCGGACTAGCCCCATCCTACAATGAGCAGTTCTTC.

The chain recombines TRBV10-3 with TRBJ2-3; TRBD2 agrees at 7 bases. Germline CDR1 reads ENHRY; CDR2 reads SYGVKD. With V trimmed by 0 bases and J by 0 bases, 9 bases remained unmatched. This CDR3 is 18 amino acids long. The CDR3: CAISESKAAGSSTDTQYF. The CDR3, as DNA: TGTGCCATCAGTGAGTCTAAAGCAGCGGGGTCTAGCACAGATACGCAGTATTTT.

The V call is TRBV19, the J call TRBJ1-5; 8 positions match TRBD1. V gave up 4 bases and J gave up 0 bases; unmatched junction bases: 11. CDR3 size: 18 residues. CDR1 is LNHDA, CDR2 SQIVND, per germline (reference sequence). In DNA form, the CDR3 reads TGTGCCAGTAGTACCGACAGGGGACGGGGGTATAGCAATCAGCCCCAGCATTTT. As protein: CASSTDRGRGYSNQPQHF.

As to this clone: At one end, the junction sequence differs from germline, possibly due to a read error. The same CDR3 arises from other DNA sequences in this sample as well. This sequence joins TRBV6-5 and TRBJ1-6; perhaps TRBD1 as D (6 bases). Germline CDR1 MNHEY, CDR2 SVGAGI. CDR3 length: 16 amino acids. CDR3 bases: TGTGCCAGCAGTTTCTCGGACAGTTCCTATAATTCCCCCCTCCACTTT. It is translated as CASSFSDSSYNSPLHF.

A single count supports this clone. The chain combines TRBV25-1 with TRBJ2-5; maybe TRBD2 (6 bases). CDR3 length equals 16 residues. The germline V gene has CDR1 MGHDK and CDR2 SYGVNS. V was trimmed by 5 bases and J by 2 bases, leaving 18 bases between them. The CDR3 protein is CASSPPSGRDQETQYF. As DNA, the CDR3 is TGTGCCAGCAGTCCCCCCAGCGGGCGGGATCAAGAGACCCAGTACTTC.

The rearrangement uses TRBV2 and TRBJ1-2, with 7 bases identical to TRBD1. The V segment lost 10 bases and the J segment 2 bases; nucleotides outside the gene matches: 7. Germline values: CDR1 SNHLY, CDR2 FYNNEI. This CDR3 has 13 residues. The CDR3, as DNA: TGTGCCACCACCTGGGACAGAAACTATGGCTACACCTTC. Its translation is CATTWDRNYGYTF.

The V and J genes are TRBV14 and TRBJ2-2, with D unclear. Germline V gives CDR1 SGHDN, CDR2 FVKESK. The CDR3 loop spans 15 amino acids. Trimming removed 3 bases from V and 1 base from J, with 9 bases in between. This CDR3 is CASSQEQWNTGELFF. CDR3 nucleotide sequence: TGTGCCAGCAGCCAGGAACAGTGGAACACCGGGGAGCTGTTTTTT.

The chain is built from TRBV29-1 and TRBJ2-7; 7 bases are a match to TRBD1. The germline CDR1 and CDR2 sequences are SQVTM and ANQGSEA. J was trimmed by 6 bases and V by 5 bases; bases with no gene match: 10. This CDR3 is built from 13 residues. The CDR3 region has the DNA TGCAGCGTTAATCAACAGGGGAGAGGCGAGCAGTACTTC. Translating gives CSVNQQGRGEQYF.

This sequence joins TRBV5-1 and TRBJ2-2; 10 bases agree with TRBD2. The CDR3 loop spans 17 amino acids. V lost 0 bases, J lost 1 base, and 3 bases stayed unmatched. Germline V gene data show CDR1 as SGHRS and CDR2 as YFSETQ. CDR3: CASSLGSGGMNTGELFF. CDR3 coding DNA: TGCGCCAGCAGCTTGGGTAGCGGGGGGATGAACACCGGGGAGCTGTTTTTT.

V gene TRBV7-2 combines with J gene TRBJ1-6, with D possibly being TRBD1 (6 bases). The germline V and J ends were trimmed by 4 bases and 10 bases, with 23 bases remaining between them. Germline V lookup: CDR1 SGHTA, CDR2 FQGNSA. This CDR3 is 17 amino acids long. CDR3 sequence: CASSSAGTGLYGSPLHF. CDR3 DNA sequence: TGTGCCAGCAGCTCTGCCGGTACAGGGCTCTACGGGTCACCCCTCCACTTT.

This chain uses TRBV7-3 with TRBJ2-6, with D tentatively TRBD2 (5 bases). The germline CDR1 and CDR2 sequences are SGHTA and FQGTGA. V was shortened by 5 bases and J by 0 bases, with 5 bases between the two germline ends. The CDR3 has 14 amino acids. The CDR3 bases are TGTGCCAGCAGCGGGAGCTCTGGGGCCAACGTCCTGACTTTC. It codes for CASSGSSGANVLTF.

The chain combines TRBV7-3 with TRBJ2-6; 7 bases line up with TRBD1. Germline V gives CDR1 SGHTA, CDR2 FQGTGA. V lost 5 bases to trimming and J lost 2 bases; unmatched junction nucleotides: 12. The CDR3 covers 18 residues. Here the CDR3 reads CASSPHSGTGAGANVLTF. The CDR3 nucleotides read TGTGCCAGCAGCCCCCATTCTGGCACAGGGGCTGGGGCCAACGTCCTGACTTTC.

The CDR3: CASSLDQGLPSYEQYF. DNA for the CDR3: TGTGCCAGCAGCTTGGACCAGGGGTTGCCCTCCTACGAGCAGTACTTC. The chain employs TRBV5-6 and TRBJ2-7; D is perhaps TRBD1 (6 bases). Germline V CDR1 and CDR2: SGHDT, YYEEEE. The CDR3 runs 16 residues. V lost 0 bases, J lost 0 bases, and 13 bases lay in between.

The chain has TRBV7-2 and TRBJ2-5; 10 bases fit TRBD2. This CDR3 spans 17 amino acids. Germline trimming cut 1 base from V and 2 bases from J; bases unmatched to any gene: 7. Germline V CDR1 and CDR2: SGHTA, FQGNSA. CDR3: CASSLGIAGGRQETQYF. The CDR3 bases are TGTGCCAGCAGCTTAGGGATAGCGGGGGGCCGACAAGAGACCCAGTACTTC.

The DNA for the CDR3 is TGTGCCAGCAGTTTATGGGGGGGTCAGCCCCAGCATTTT. It encodes CASSLWGGQPQHF. The chain combines TRBV27 with TRBJ1-5; D possibly corresponds to TRBD1 (5 bases). V dropped 1 base and J dropped 6 bases, with 7 bases sitting between them. The germline V gene has CDR1 MNHEY and CDR2 SMNVEV (reference sequence). The CDR3 spans 13 residues.

V and J are TRBV7-2 and TRBJ1-3, with D maybe TRBD1 (5 bases). The V end was cut by 2 bases, the J end by 6 bases, with 11 bases between. The CDR3 extends over 14 amino acids. CDR1 is SGHTA, CDR2 FQGNSA, per germline. This chain's CDR3 is CASSLRGGENTIYF. DNA for the CDR3: TGTGCCAGCAGCTTACGGGGGGGTGAAAACACCATATATTTT.